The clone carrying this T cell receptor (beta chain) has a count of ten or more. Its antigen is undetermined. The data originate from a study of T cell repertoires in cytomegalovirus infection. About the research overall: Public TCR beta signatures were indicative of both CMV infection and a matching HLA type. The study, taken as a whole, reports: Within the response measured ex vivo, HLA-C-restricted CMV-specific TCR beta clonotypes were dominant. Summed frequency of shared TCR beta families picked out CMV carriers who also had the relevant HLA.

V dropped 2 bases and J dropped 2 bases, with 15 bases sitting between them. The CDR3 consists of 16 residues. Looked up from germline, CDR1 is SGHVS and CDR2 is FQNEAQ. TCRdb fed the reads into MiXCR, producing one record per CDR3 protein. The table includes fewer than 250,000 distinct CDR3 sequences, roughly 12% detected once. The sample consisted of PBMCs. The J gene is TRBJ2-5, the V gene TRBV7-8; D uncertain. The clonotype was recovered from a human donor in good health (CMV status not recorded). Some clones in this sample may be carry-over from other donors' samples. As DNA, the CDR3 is TGTGCCAGCAGCTTAAGTCTCGGCGGAGCTCAAGAGACCCAGTACTTC. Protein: CASSLSLGGAQETQYF. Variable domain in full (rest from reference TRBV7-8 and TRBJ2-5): GAGVSQSPRYKVAKRGQDVALRCDPISGHVSLFWYQQALGQGPEFLTYFQNEAQLDKSGLPSDRFFAERPEGSVSTLKIQRTQQEDSAVYLCASSLSLGGAQETQYFGPGTRLLVL.